This T cell receptor beta chain was found in a study of Ad26.COV2.S vaccination and SARS-CoV-2 variants. The overall study: Administration of Ad26.COV2.S was intramuscular, either once or twice 56 days apart.

Only in-frame clones appear in the TCRdb table, and some are missing; sequencing was by immunoSEQ multiplex PCR. This sample has hundreds of thousands of clones; about 89% occur once, and the top ten carry roughly 4.8%. About this clone itself: Its ends do not fully match the called genes, so a read error is possible.

Treatment: some 20 received Ad26.COV2.S at low or high dose, single or two shots; roughly five received placebo; per-sample allocation not given. The investigators took samples on day 63 after the first vaccine or placebo injection. An Ad26 vector that expressed Wuhan-strain SARS-CoV-2 spike constituted the vaccine. The material sequenced was peripheral blood, taken in a trial of Ad26.COV2.S vaccine versus placebo. The sequence was obtained from a person between 18 and 59 years old who received the Ad26.COV2.S COVID-19 vaccine or a placebo.

The CDR3 region has the DNA TGTGCCAGCAGCCAAGTCTTAGGGGGTTTGGGGGTGACGGTTTGGAACTTC. It encodes CASSQVLGGLGVTVWNF. The gene calls are TRBV3-1 (or the pseudogene TRBV3-2) and TRBJ2-5, with D possibly being TRBD1 (6 bases). The CDR3 loop spans 17 amino acids. The germline V gene encodes CDR1 LGHDT and CDR2 YNNKEL (reference sequence).